Below are 29 T cell receptor beta chains sequenced from a single sample in a study of early T cells in non-severe SARS-CoV-2 infection. TCRdb re-analysed the 5' RACE reads in MiXCR, keeping a single row per CDR3 protein. The sample holds about 60,000 distinct CDR3 sequences, around an eighth seen once. Sequenced sample: whole blood. Receptors were obtained from an adult who was a healthcare worker with PCR-confirmed SARS-CoV-2 infection or an uninfected control (not recorded which).

This clonotype was counted a few times. V is TRBV2 and J is TRBJ1-1; D not resolved. The CDR3 is 14 amino acids. CDR1 and CDR2 from the germline V gene are SNHLY and FYNNEI. V lost 9 bases, J lost 6 bases, and 20 bases lay in between. This chain's CDR3 is CASSLRSTNPEAFF. The CDR3 DNA follows: TGTGCCAGTAGCTTGAGAAGCACCAACCCTGAAGCTTTCTTT.

This clonotype was counted at least ten times. This chain connects TRBV28 to TRBJ2-5; 8 bases agree with TRBD1. The CDR3 covers 15 residues. With 4 bases clipped from V and 4 bases from J, the junction kept 8 bases outside the gene matches. CDR1 is MDHEN and CDR2 is SYDVKM in the germline V gene. The CDR3, as DNA: TGTGCCAGCAGTTCAGACCGGGACAGGCGAGAGACCCAGTACTTC. This sequence encodes CASSSDRDRRETQYF. Filled out from reference TRBV28 and TRBJ2-5, the complete variable domain reads DVKVTQSSRYLVKRTGEKVFLECVQDMDHENMFWYRQDPGLGLRLIYFSYDVKMKEKGDIPEGYSVSREKKERFSLILESASTNQTSMYLCASSSDRDRRETQYFGPGTRLLVL.

This rearrangement joins TRBV11-2 to TRBJ1-3, with D uncertain. Trimming cost V 5 bases and J 4 bases, with 15 bases left between them. CDR3 length equals 15 residues. Germline values: CDR1 SGHAT, CDR2 FQNNGV. The CDR3 DNA is TGTGCCAGCAGCCAGAGGCCAGAAAACGGAAACACCATATATTTT. Amino acid sequence: CASSQRPENGNTIYF. Supplemented by reference TRBV11-2 and TRBJ1-3, the full variable domain reads EAGVAQSPRYKIIEKRQSVAFWCNPISGHATLYWYQQILGQGPKLLIQFQNNGVVDDSQLPKDRFSAERLKGVDSTLKIQPAKLEDSAVYLCASSQRPENGNTIYFGEGSWLTVV.

This clonotype was detected ten times or more. The chain combines TRBV5-5 with TRBJ2-7; D is perhaps TRBD1 (6 bases). The CDR3 length is 13 residues. Germline values: CDR1 SGHKS, CDR2 YYEKEE (reference sequence). Trimming removed 2 bases from V and 2 bases from J, with 8 bases in between. CDR3 sequence: CASSFRGPYEQYF. In nucleotides, the CDR3 is TGTGCCAGCAGCTTCAGGGGCCCCTACGAGCAGTACTTC.

The genes are TRBV9 and TRBJ1-4, with D perhaps matching TRBD1 (6 bases). V lost 0 bases, J lost 6 bases, and 12 bases lay in between. The CDR3 has 15 amino acids. Germline lookup yields CDR1 SGDLS and CDR2 YYNGEE. The CDR3 DNA sequence: TGTGCCAGCAGCGTAGGCGCGGGGGCCTATGAAAAACTGTTTTTT. Translated: CASSVGAGAYEKLFF.

This clonotype was counted a few times. The rearrangement joins TRBV20-1 to TRBJ2-1; 14 bases match TRBD2. Germline-derived CDR1 and CDR2 are DFQATT and SNEGSKA (reference sequence). V lost 5 bases, J lost 3 bases, and 9 bases stayed unmatched. The CDR3 has 17 residues. In DNA, the CDR3 is TGCAGTGCTCTAGGGACTAGCGGGAGAGTCGTCTACAATGAGCAGTTCTTC. Amino acids: CSALGTSGRVVYNEQFF.

The chain is built from TRBV19 and TRBJ2-7, with D hard to call. Trimming shortened V by 5 bases and J by 3 bases, and 11 bases separated the two germline ends. The germline V gene encodes CDR1 LNHDA and CDR2 SQIVND (reference sequence). The CDR3 length is 13 residues. CDR3 loop: CASSHTVSYEQYF. In DNA form, the CDR3 reads TGTGCCAGTAGTCACACAGTAAGCTACGAGCAGTACTTC.

This clonotype was counted ten times or more. This rearrangement joins TRBV18 to TRBJ2-5, with 7 nucleotides matching TRBD2. J was trimmed by 1 base and V by 1 base; bases with no gene match: 3. The CDR3 totals 15 residues. The germline gives CDR1 KGHSH, CDR2 LQKENI. In DNA, the CDR3 is TGTGCCAGCTCACCACTAGCGGGTTTCCAAGAGACCCAGTACTTC. Amino acids: CASSPLAGFQETQYF.

In its sample, this clonotype was seen many times. The chain links TRBV9 to TRBJ2-6; D remains unclear. CDR1 SGDLS and CDR2 YYNGEE come from the germline V gene. The length of the CDR3 is 16 residues. V lost 0 bases to trimming and J lost 0 bases, with 7 bases between them. The CDR3 DNA sequence: TGTGCCAGCAGCGTAGCTATGAGCTCTGGGGCCAACGTCCTGACTTTC. Translation gives CASSVAMSSGANVLTF.

This clonotype has at least ten counts. The V gene is TRBV5-1, the J gene TRBJ2-1; TRBD2 matches at 15 bases. Germline CDR1 reads SGHRS; CDR2 reads YFSETQ. Trimming removed 2 bases from V and 3 bases from J; junction bases left unmatched: 6. The CDR3 is 18 amino acids. The DNA for the CDR3 is TGCGCCAGCAGCTTTGGGACTAGCGGGAGGATGATCTACAATGAGCAGTTCTTC. Its protein product is CASSFGTSGRMIYNEQFF. The whole variable domain, remainder taken from reference TRBV5-1 and TRBJ2-1, is KAGVTQTPRYLIKTRGQQVTLSCSPISGHRSVSWYQQTPGQGLQFLFEYFSETQRNKGNFPGRFSGRQFSNSRSEMNVSTLELGDSALYLCASSFGTSGRMIYNEQFFGPGTRLTVL.

The V and J genes are TRBV5-1 and TRBJ1-2, with 9 bases lining up with TRBD1. The CDR3 runs 16 residues. Germline lookup yields CDR1 SGHRS and CDR2 YFSETQ. V dropped 0 bases and J dropped 7; count of bases not matched to a gene: 10. The CDR3 region is CASSLEPGGQGSGYTF. The CDR3 DNA sequence: TGCGCCAGCAGCTTGGAGCCGGGGGGACAGGGATCTGGCTACACCTTC. Together with reference TRBV5-1 and TRBJ1-2, the CDR3 gives the full variable domain: KAGVTQTPRYLIKTRGQQVTLSCSPISGHRSVSWYQQTPGQGLQFLFEYFSETQRNKGNFPGRFSGRQFSNSRSEMNVSTLELGDSALYLCASSLEPGGQGSGYTFGSGTRLTVV.

This clonotype was observed many times. The rearrangement links TRBV5-1 to TRBJ2-3, with D possibly matching TRBD1 (6 bases). Trimming pared 4 bases from V and 1 base from J, leaving 13 bases between. Germline-derived CDR1 and CDR2 are SGHRS and YFSETQ. The CDR3 covers 15 residues. CDR3 bases: TGCGCCAGCAGCCCAGGGGTGGGAGGCACAGATACGCAGTATTTT. Protein product: CASSPGVGGTDTQYF.

This clonotype appeared a few times. The chain joins TRBV5-1 to TRBJ2-5; TRBD2 matches at 7 bases. The CDR3 sequence is 16 residues long. The germline V gene has CDR1 SGHRS and CDR2 YFSETQ. Germline trimming cut 0 bases from V and 2 bases from J; bases unmatched to any gene: 7. The CDR3 bases are TGCGCCAGCAGCTTGGTTTTAAGTAGCGGGCAAGAGACCCAGTACTTC. This gives the protein CASSLVLSSGQETQYF.

V gene TRBV5-1 combines with J gene TRBJ2-2; 10 bases agree with TRBD2. CDR3 length equals 18 residues. With V trimmed by 0 bases and J by 4 bases, 9 bases remained unmatched. Per the germline V gene, CDR1 is SGHRS and CDR2 is YFSETQ. CDR3 sequence reads: CASSLGVIAGGFTGELFF. CDR3 bases: TGCGCCAGCAGCTTGGGAGTTATAGCGGGAGGTTTCACCGGGGAGCTGTTTTTT. Supplemented by reference TRBV5-1 and TRBJ2-2, the full variable domain reads KAGVTQTPRYLIKTRGQQVTLSCSPISGHRSVSWYQQTPGQGLQFLFEYFSETQRNKGNFPGRFSGRQFSNSRSEMNVSTLELGDSALYLCASSLGVIAGGFTGELFFGEGSRLTVL.

This clonotype was detected a few times. This chain's CDR3 is CASSYRDNGRDEQFF. The DNA for the CDR3 is TGCGCCAGCAGCTACCGGGATAACGGTCGGGATGAGCAGTTCTTC. The V call is TRBV4-1, the J call TRBJ2-1; a weak D match, TRBD2 (5 bases). This CDR3 is built from 15 residues. Germline-derived CDR1 and CDR2 are MGHRA and YSYEKL. The V end was cut by 5 bases, the J end by 8 bases, with 19 bases between.

The rearrangement joins TRBV3-1 to TRBJ2-1; D possibly uses TRBD1 or TRBD2 (6 bases each). Trimming cost V 3 bases and J 6 bases, with 15 bases left between them. The CDR3 has 15 amino acids. Looked up from germline, CDR1 is LGHDT and CDR2 is YNNKEL (reference sequence). As DNA, the CDR3 is TGTGCCAGCAGCCAGGGGGGAGCGACAGGCAATGAGCAGTTCTTC. Residues: CASSQGGATGNEQFF.

There are a few counts of this clonotype. The CDR3 DNA sequence: TGTGCCAGCAGCCAAGATGAGGGGGCCTACGAGCAGTACTTC. Its protein is CASSQDEGAYEQYF. The V call is TRBV4-2, the J call TRBJ2-7, with D possibly being TRBD1 (6 bases). Germline values: CDR1 LGHNA, CDR2 YNFKEQ. This CDR3 region has 14 residues. V lost 0 bases and J 2 bases, leaving 8 bases between the germline ends.

This clonotype has a count of ten or more. The CDR3 spells CARSSGGLGGRGTGELFF. Here the CDR3 DNA reads TGTGCCAGAAGCTCCGGTGGGCTCGGCGGGAGAGGGACCGGGGAGCTGTTTTTT. V usage is TRBV5-3 and J usage is TRBJ2-2; 7 nucleotides agree with TRBD2. TRBV5-3 is given ORF status, its function remaining uncertain. The junction had 16 bases not matched to a gene; V was cut back by 3 bases and J by 5 bases. CDR3 length: 18 residues.

This clonotype was counted many times. The CDR3 sequence is CASSKGLAGVAGELFF. The CDR3 nucleotides read TGTGCCAGCAGTAAGGGACTAGCGGGAGTTGCCGGGGAGCTGTTTTTT. V is TRBV28 and J is TRBJ2-2; the match to TRBD2 covers 14 bases. After removal of 5 bases from V and 6 bases from J, the junction contained 5 bases not matched to a gene. Per the germline V gene, CDR1 is MDHEN and CDR2 is SYDVKM. The CDR3 totals 16 residues.

CDR3: CSASRSGAQETQYF. The CDR3 DNA sequence: TGCAGTGCTAGCCGTTCGGGGGCGCAAGAGACCCAGTACTTC. The chain links TRBV20-1 to TRBJ2-5; D is possibly TRBD1 or TRBD2 (6 bases each). Germline assignment: CDR1 DFQATT and CDR2 SNEGSKA (reference sequence). Trimming stripped 3 bases from V and 2 bases from J, with 13 bases between. The CDR3 runs 14 residues.

This clonotype has a count of ten or more. This chain connects TRBV6-6 to TRBJ1-3; unclear D gene. The V and J ends lost 2 bases and 0 bases respectively, with 8 bases between them. From germline, CDR1 is MNHNY and CDR2 SVGAGI (reference sequence). The CDR3 consists of 15 residues. The CDR3 loop is CASSYGQRSGNTIYF. The CDR3 nucleotides are TGTGCCAGCAGTTACGGGCAGCGCTCTGGAAACACCATATATTTT.

The J gene is TRBJ2-7, the V gene TRBV29-1, with 8 bases matching TRBD1. The CDR3 loop spans 12 amino acids. The germline CDR1 and CDR2 sequences are SQVTM and ANQGSEA. Trimming at V came to 7 bases and at J to 5 bases, leaving 7 bases not matched to a gene. CDR3 loop: CSAGTGGNEQYF. The CDR3 region has the DNA TGCAGCGCGGGGACAGGAGGAAACGAGCAGTACTTC.

This clonotype showed up many times. This sequence joins TRBV5-1 and TRBJ2-1; D gene uncertain. Germline V gene lookup returns CDR1 SGHRS and CDR2 YFSETQ. This CDR3 comprises 11 residues. V lost 1 base and J lost 6, with 2 bases in between. The CDR3 protein is CASSLLNEQFF. The CDR3 nucleotides are TGCGCCAGCAGCTTGCTCAATGAGCAGTTCTTC.

This clonotype has ten or more counts. The chain recombines TRBV29-1 with TRBJ2-7; 7 nucleotides match TRBD2. V dropped 5 bases and J dropped 6; count of bases not matched to a gene: 10. The CDR3 runs 13 residues. CDR1 and CDR2 (germline): SQVTM, ANQGSEA. The CDR3 region is CSVLEGGGSEQYF. Here the CDR3 DNA reads TGCAGCGTTCTCGAGGGCGGGGGTTCCGAGCAGTACTTC.

This clonotype occurred once. A read error may produce the germline difference seen at one junction end. This sequence joins TRBV29-1 and TRBJ1-2; no definite D call. CDR3 length equals 10 residues. From germline, CDR1 is SQVTM and CDR2 ANQGSEA. The CDR3 nucleotides read TGCAGCGTTGCCGACTATGGCTTCACCTTC. Translated, it gives CSVADYGFTF.

Ten or more counts support this clonotype. J is TRBJ2-3 and V is TRBV20-1, with 7 bases lining up with TRBD1. Germline CDR1 reads DFQATT; CDR2 reads SNEGSKA (reference sequence). This CDR3 spans 15 amino acids. The J segment lost 0 bases and the V segment lost 3 bases, leaving 6 bases of the junction unmatched. In DNA, the CDR3 is TGCAGTGCTAGCGGGCAGGGGGTTAGCACAGATACGCAGTATTTT. Its protein product is CSASGQGVSTDTQYF.

This clonotype has a count of ten or more. The chain recombines TRBV12-3 or TRBV12-4 with TRBJ1-1; D might be TRBD1 (5 bases). V shed 7 bases and J shed 4 bases, with 16 bases lying between them. This CDR3 comprises 14 residues. The CDR3 loop reads CASTSSTAATEAFF. The CDR3 region has the DNA TGTGCCAGCACTTCTTCGACAGCAGCCACTGAAGCTTTCTTT.

This clonotype was detected ten times or more. This chain links TRBV28 with TRBJ2-7, with TRBD1 identical over 9 bases. V dropped 6 bases and J dropped 3; count of bases not matched to a gene: 9. The CDR3 is 15 amino acids. Germline CDR1 and CDR2: MDHEN and SYDVKM. The CDR3 protein is CASRGQGPIIYEQYF. The CDR3 bases are TGTGCCAGCAGGGGACAGGGCCCCATAATCTACGAGCAGTACTTC.

This clonotype was detected ten times or more. The rearrangement joins TRBV6-2 or TRBV6-3 to TRBJ2-1; 10 positions match TRBD2. In germline, CDR1 is MNHEY, CDR2 SVGEGT. The CDR3 totals 14 residues. V was clipped by 2 bases and J by 9 bases; unmatched bases: 4. CDR3 sequence reads: CASSYPQREGEQFF. In nucleotides, the CDR3 is TGTGCCAGCAGTTACCCGCAGCGGGAGGGTGAGCAGTTCTTC.